This T cell receptor (beta chain) was found in a study of T cell responses to AZD1222 COVID-19 vaccine (TCRdb year 2021). About the study as a whole: AZD1222 recipients given second doses at about 4 weeks or at about 12 weeks were pooled, since spike-specific TCR depth and breadth were not found to differ between the two schedules. TCR sequencing covered some 250 trial participants: 200 to 210 given two doses of AZD1222 and 26 given two doses of MenACWY control vaccine. Trial participants were enrolled by age into subgroups of 18-55, 56-69 and 70-plus years, and around 140, 26 and 57 TCR-sequenced participants, respectively, were included in these subgroups.

Here is what the overall study found, with its caveats: Conclusions about previously exposed vaccinees are limited, since just five or six AZD1222 recipients were seropositive for SARS-CoV-2 at baseline. After two AZD1222 doses, both the breadth and the depth of spike-specific TCRs were significantly higher than at day 0 and than in MenACWY recipients. Reportedly, almost half of the unique spike-specific TCRs recognized epitopes lying outside the regions that are mutated in the B.1.351 and B.1.1.7 variants. Because no day 14 peak-response samples were available, the repertoires could be characterized only after the peak T cell response. Most participants were white British and females outnumbered males, and the authors suggested that clonal diversity may have been underestimated. The vaccine-associated CD4 TCRs covered the entire spike protein, and the dominant responses fell in regions 160-218 and 743-854. In the small 56-69-year group, the increase in depth fell short of significance, most likely because of low power.

As to this clone: The target of this receptor is not known. No quality values exist for individual bases; no much larger clone is one base distant.

The CDR3 regions of human TCRbeta chains were analyzed by immunosequencing. The original methods were these. Repertoire TCRs were checked for matches against a reference library of SARS-CoV-2-specific TCRs that had been generated using the MIRA antigen-specificity platform. Breadth was defined as the fraction of unique TCRs that were SARS-CoV-2-associated. Depth was defined as the fraction of total T cells that were SARS-CoV-2-associated. Using the MIRA data, each spike-specific TCR was assigned both to the spike region to which the TCR was reactive and to a CD4 or CD8 class. Log10-transformed breadth and depth values were compared by one-way ANOVA with Sidak's multiple comparisons tests. This is the immuneACCESS table as TCRdb keeps it, with only in-frame sequences that have V and J called. A part of the clones is gone; compared with another copy, unresolved V genes explain less than half, and the rest is unexplained. The D gene and trimming were derived from the DNA, and the V and J assignments and clone size from that table. The sample data list about 110,000 clones, and 70% to 90% of these were observed just once. The ten most abundant clones make up approximately 15% of the sample.

The sample's time point label, decoded: baseline before first vaccination. Samples from vaccinated people were obtained from the UK trials COV001 and COV002, which included a single-blind randomized controlled phase 2/3 trial of AZD1222 (ChAdOx1 nCoV-19) in healthy adults. For TCRbeta chain sequencing, PBMC samples from trial participants were taken at day 0 and at day 28 after the second dose. The sequenced sample was peripheral blood, obtained on day 0 of AZD1222 vaccination. This TCR came from an adult in good health.

The sequenced DNA: TGTGCCAGTAGTATGGGACAAATCTCCTATAATTCACCCCTCCACTTT. Translated, it reads CASSMGQISYNSPLHF. The receptor chain draws on TRBV19 and TRBJ1-6, and the D gene may be TRBD1, 6 bases matching. The germline V gene (reference sequence) specifies LNHDA as CDR1 and SQIVND as CDR2. V gives up 3 bases and J gives up 0 bases, and the segment between their germline ends measures 9 bases. Its CDR3 holds 16 amino acids, cysteine through phenylalanine. Only the CDR3 portion is preserved as DNA: 48 bases, with reading frame beginning at the first base.